The 19 T cell receptor beta chains reported below all come from one sample, sequenced in a study of shared clonotypes between healthy human individuals. Repertoires were generated with immunoSEQ multiplex PCR, while TCRdb's copy carries only in-frame clones and drops some. The sample consists of over 700,000 clones, about two thirds of them appearing once. The sequencing input was memory CD4+ T cells sorted from blood. Subset specified: CD45RA-negative fraction. Receptor source: a woman between 25 and 40 years old in good health.

The chain carries TRBV2 and TRBJ2-3; tentatively, D is TRBD1 or TRBD2 (5 bases each). The CDR3 contains 13 residues. Germline CDR1 reads SNHLY; CDR2 reads FYNNEI. V was cut by 4 bases and J by 7 bases, with 12 bases left in between. In DNA form, the CDR3 reads TGTGCCAGCAGTGGGGGAACGGGGCATACGCAGTATTTT. Protein product: CASSGGTGHTQYF.

This clone has a handful of counts. The chain couples TRBV28 to TRBJ2-5, with a possible D match to TRBD1 (7 bases). CDR1 is MDHEN, CDR2 SYDVKM, per germline. Trimming shortened V by 3 bases and J by 6 bases, and 14 bases separated the two germline ends. The CDR3 runs 14 residues. This CDR3 reads CASSLGQGGQTQYF. DNA of the CDR3: TGTGCCAGCAGTTTGGGGCAGGGGGGACAGACCCAGTACTTC.

The J gene is TRBJ2-2, the V gene TRBV28, with D perhaps given as TRBD1 or TRBD2 (5 bases each). V lost 6 bases, J lost 4 bases, and 12 bases lay in between. This CDR3 has 14 residues. CDR1 is MDHEN and CDR2 is SYDVKM in the germline V gene. CDR3 protein: CASRKPGRTGELFF. The CDR3 DNA is TGTGCCAGCAGAAAACCGGGACGCACCGGGGAGCTGTTTTTT.

As DNA, the CDR3 is TGTGCCAGCACTCCCCCGAGCGGGGAGACCCAGTACTTC. Translating it yields CASTPPSGETQYF. This sequence joins TRBV6-6 and TRBJ2-5; tentatively, D is TRBD2 (6 bases). The CDR3 has 13 amino acids. V shed 7 bases and J shed 5 bases, with 14 bases lying between them. Germline CDR1 is MNHNY and CDR2 is SVGAGI (reference sequence).

J is TRBJ1-1 and V is TRBV19; D is unclear. Trimming cost V 5 bases and J 1 base, with 8 bases left between them. Germline V gene sequence: CDR1 LNHDA, CDR2 SQIVND (reference sequence). This CDR3 contains 13 residues. The chain's CDR3 is CASSVTANTEAFF. CDR3 DNA: TGTGCCAGTAGTGTTACAGCGAACACTGAAGCTTTCTTT. The full variable domain, rest sourced from reference TRBV19 and TRBJ1-1, is DGGITQSPKYLFRKEGQNVTLSCEQNLNHDAMYWYRQDPGQGLRLIYYSQIVNDFQKGDIAEGYSVSREKKESFPLTVTSAQKNPTAFYLCASSVTANTEAFFGQGTRLTVV.

The chain employs TRBV29-1 and TRBJ1-2; the match to TRBD1 covers 9 bases. CDR1 and CDR2 (germline): SQVTM, ANQGSEA. V shed 4 bases and J 1 base; nucleotides not matched to a gene: 7. The CDR3 consists of 15 residues. CDR3 DNA: TGCAGCGTTGGTCAGGACAGGGGCCTTAACTATGGCTACACCTTC. It codes for CSVGQDRGLNYGYTF.

The rearrangement links TRBV28 to TRBJ2-7, with a tentative D call TRBD1 (5 bases). Germline V gives CDR1 MDHEN, CDR2 SYDVKM. V was trimmed by 6 bases and J by 2 bases, leaving 11 bases between them. This CDR3 is built from 13 residues. CDR3 in amino acids: CASRSGHTYEQYF. As DNA, the CDR3 is TGTGCCAGCAGGTCCGGACATACCTACGAGCAGTACTTC.

This chain joins TRBV18 and TRBJ2-7; TRBD1 is a possible D gene (5 bases). Deletions cut 8 bases from V and 6 bases from J, with 17 bases between. Germline loops: CDR1 KGHSH, CDR2 LQKENI. This CDR3 spans 13 amino acids. The chain's CDR3 is CASTLTTAAEQYF. CDR3 in DNA: TGTGCCAGCACCCTGACGACAGCAGCCGAGCAGTACTTC.

The V gene is TRBV7-9, the J gene TRBJ2-3, with D possibly being TRBD1 (5 bases). The CDR3 covers 13 residues. Germline V gene data show CDR1 as SEHNR and CDR2 as FQNEAQ (reference sequence). Trimming removed 1 base at V and 7 bases at J, with 9 bases between. CDR3 bases: TGTGCCAGCAGCTTAGATACAGGTTATACGCAGTATTTT. This sequence encodes CASSLDTGYTQYF.

The chain couples TRBV27 to TRBJ2-6; no clear D. Trimming pared 3 bases from V and 0 bases from J, leaving 9 bases between. This CDR3 is 16 amino acids long. Germline loops: CDR1 MNHEY, CDR2 SMNVEV (reference sequence). The CDR3 DNA follows: TGTGCCAGCAGTTTTAGACGGGCCTCTGGGGCCAACGTCCTGACTTTC. Its protein is CASSFRRASGANVLTF.

On this clone itself: At the DNA level, this CDR3 is encoded by other sequences in the same sample as well. The V gene is TRBV6-5, the J gene TRBJ1-5; weak D call: TRBD1 (6 bases). CDR3 size: 14 residues. Germline CDR1 reads MNHEY; CDR2 reads SVGAGI. V was pared by 4 bases and J by 2 bases, with 9 bases between. The CDR3 protein is CASSSRGGNQPQHF. CDR3 in DNA: TGTGCCAGCAGTTCGAGGGGGGGCAATCAGCCCCAGCATTTT.

This chain joins TRBV4-2 and TRBJ1-6; possible D gene TRBD1, 5 bases. The CDR3 is made up of 15 amino acids. The V end was cut by 4 bases, the J end by 10 bases, with 17 bases between. Looked up from germline, CDR1 is LGHNA and CDR2 is YNFKEQ. The CDR3 reads CASSPESGRYSPLHF. DNA of the CDR3: TGTGCCAGCAGCCCTGAGTCAGGGAGGTACTCACCCCTCCACTTT.

A few counts support this clone. This sequence joins TRBV10-2 and TRBJ2-7, with 7 nucleotides matching TRBD1. With 2 bases clipped from V and 0 bases from J, the junction kept 1 base outside the gene matches. Per the germline V gene, CDR1 is WSHSY and CDR2 is SAAADI. The CDR3 totals 14 residues. For the CDR3, the DNA is TGCGCCAGCAGTGAGGGGGACAGCTCCTACGAGCAGTACTTC. This translates into CASSEGDSSYEQYF.

This clone was counted a few times. One end of the junction fails to match germline, which may point to a read error. The chain is built from TRBV11-2 and TRBJ2-2; D not certain. Germline V CDR1 and CDR2: SGHAT, FQNNGV. This CDR3 comprises 14 residues. CDR3 protein: CASSLDQNPGELFF. CDR3 sequence (DNA): TGTGCCAGCAGCTTAGATCAGAACCCCGGGGAGCTGTTTTTT.

This clone was seen ten or more times. DNA of the CDR3: TGTGCCAGCAGCCACGGGACTAGCGGGTCCGGGGAGCTGTTTTTT. Translation gives CASSHGTSGSGELFF. The rearrangement joins TRBV11-1 to TRBJ2-2, with 12 nucleotides matching TRBD2. This CDR3 region has 15 residues. J gave up 6 bases and V 5 bases, and 4 bases lay outside the gene matches. The germline V gene encodes CDR1 SGHAT and CDR2 FQDESV (reference sequence).

The rearrangement links TRBV7-9 to TRBJ2-3, with a weak D call TRBD2 (5 bases). Germline CDR1 SEHNR, CDR2 FQNEAQ (reference sequence). V was clipped by 3 bases and J by 8 bases, with 12 bases between them. The CDR3 extends over 13 amino acids. As DNA, the CDR3 is TGTGCCAGCAGCTTGGATCATGCGGGTACGCAGTATTTT. It codes for CASSLDHAGTQYF.

The chain combines TRBV19 with TRBJ2-7; no firm D call. In germline, CDR1 is LNHDA, CDR2 SQIVND (reference sequence). Trimming shortened V by 4 bases and J by 3 bases, and 16 bases separated the two germline ends. The CDR3 is made up of 15 amino acids. CDR3 DNA sequence: TGTGCCAGTAGTAATCCAGGCCTTTTACTCTACGAGCAGTACTTC. Translation: CASSNPGLLLYEQYF.

There are many counts of this clone. The genes are TRBV5-1 and TRBJ1-2, with 9 nucleotides matching TRBD1. The germline V gene has CDR1 SGHRS and CDR2 YFSETQ. CDR3 length equals 16 residues. V dropped 4 bases and J dropped 6; count of bases not matched to a gene: 13. DNA of the CDR3: TGCGCCAGCAGCCCCGTAGGGACAGGGAATATAGATGGCTACACCTTC. It translates to CASSPVGTGNIDGYTF.

The chain employs TRBV4-1 and TRBJ2-5; 8 positions match TRBD1. The better agreement between TRBJ2-7 and the DNA end casts doubt on the J call. The CDR3 runs to 14 residues. Germline V CDR1 and CDR2: MGHRA, YSYEKL. CDR3 protein: CASSTPGQAYEQYF. In DNA form, the CDR3 reads TGCGCCAGCAGCACACCGGGACAGGCCTACGAGCAGTACTTC.